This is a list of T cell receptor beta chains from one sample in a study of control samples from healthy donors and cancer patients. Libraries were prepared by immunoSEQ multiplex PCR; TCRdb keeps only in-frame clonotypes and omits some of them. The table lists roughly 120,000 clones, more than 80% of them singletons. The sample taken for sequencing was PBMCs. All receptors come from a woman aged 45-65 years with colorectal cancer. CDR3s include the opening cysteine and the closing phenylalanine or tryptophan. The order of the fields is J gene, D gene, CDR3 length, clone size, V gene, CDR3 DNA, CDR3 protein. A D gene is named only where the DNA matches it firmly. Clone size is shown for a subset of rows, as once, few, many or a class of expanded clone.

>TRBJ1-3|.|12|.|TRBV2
TGTGCCAGCAGTGAAAGGGGAAACACCATATATTTT
CASSERGNTIYF
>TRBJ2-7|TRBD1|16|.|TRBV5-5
TGTGCCAGCAGCCCGTATAACCGGGACAGCGAGTACGAGCAGTACTTC
CASSPYNRDSEYEQYF
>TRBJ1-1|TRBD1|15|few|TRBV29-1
TGCAGCGTTGGGGGGACAGGGGGCATGAACACTGAAGCTTTCTTT
CSVGGTGGMNTEAFF
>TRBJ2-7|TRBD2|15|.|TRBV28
TGTGCCAGCAGCACCAGGGCGGGAGGAGCCTACGAGCAGTACTTC
CASSTRAGGAYEQYF
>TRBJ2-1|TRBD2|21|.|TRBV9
TGTGCCAGCAGCGTAGACAGGGGGGCTTTTATGGCTAGCGGGAGGGGAAATGAGCAGTTCTTC
CASSVDRGAFMASGRGNEQFF
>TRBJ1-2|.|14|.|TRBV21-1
TGTGCCAGCAGCAAAGAGGGACAGGGTTGCGGCTACACCTTC
CASSKEGQGCGYTF
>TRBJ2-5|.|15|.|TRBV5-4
TGTGCCAGCAGCTTGATGGAAGGCGGCGGAGAGACCCAGTACTTC
CASSLMEGGGETQYF
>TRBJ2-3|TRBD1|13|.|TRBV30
TGTGCCTGGAGTCGGCAGGGGGCAGATACGCAGTATTTT
CAWSRQGADTQYF
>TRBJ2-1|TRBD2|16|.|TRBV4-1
TGCGCCAGCAGCCATTGGACTAGCGGAACCTACAATGAGCAGTTCTTC
CASSHWTSGTYNEQFF
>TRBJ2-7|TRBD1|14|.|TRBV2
TGTGCCAGCATGAGGACAGGGATATCCTACGAGCAGTACTTC
CASMRTGISYEQYF
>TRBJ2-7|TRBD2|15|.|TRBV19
TGTGCCAGTAGTCGGACTAGCGGGGGAGGTTACGAGCAGTACTTC
CASSRTSGGGYEQYF